This T cell receptor beta chain was captured by sequencing in a study of shared clonotypes between healthy human individuals. The study's findings and limits: Several donors held 4.5% to 5% of naive CD4 clonotypes in common. Larger estimated richness was generally seen in naive subsets than in memory subsets.

The V gene lost 1 base and the J gene lost 6 bases, with 18 bases spanning the gap. The CDR3 sequence is 16 residues long. Germline-derived CDR1 and CDR2 are KGHSH and LQKENI. Turning to this clone: Its antigen is undetermined.

DNA at about 0.2 ug, 30,000 or so T cell genomes, went into sorted-subset replicate PCRs. Libraries were prepared by immunoSEQ multiplex PCR; TCRdb keeps only in-frame clonotypes and omits some of them. The data contain about 1.5 million clones, approximately 98% of them singletons. This TCR came from a man aged 25-40 years in good health. Source material: naive CD4+ T cells sorted from blood. Subset here: CD45RA+ positively selected. The chain couples TRBV18 to TRBJ2-5; tentatively, D is TRBD2 (5 bases). The CDR3 spells CASSPLAEGATKTQYF. The CDR3, as DNA: TGTGCCAGCTCACCACTCGCAGAGGGCGCGACTAAGACCCAGTACTTC.